This T cell receptor beta chain comes out of a study of cytomegalovirus exposure and HLA in healthy donors (dated by TCRdb to about 2017). For the wider study: The 500 to 700 repertoires of the first cohort and the approximately 110 validation repertoires were produced on the same platform, according to a later analysis. The aim of the study was to test whether cataloging public T cell receptors could identify signatures of past pathogen exposure. In addition to the first cohort of about 650 subjects, a separate validation cohort of 120 different subjects was used. To predict cytomegalovirus infection status, the study brought together high-throughput TCR immunosequencing, statistical association of individual TCRs with disease status, and machine learning.

V was cut back by 2 bases and J by 2 bases, leaving a gap of 13 bases between them. The germline V gene yields MDHEN for CDR1 and SYDVKM for CDR2. From the cysteine up to the phenylalanine, the CDR3 has a length of 16 residues. The retained sequence is limited to the CDR3, 48 bases, with the frame set at the first base. The full study reports these points: The authors suggested that the approach could potentially be generalized to other disease states and immunological phenotypes. Most TCR sequences were observed very rarely across donors, whereas some public TCRs were present in many individuals. The classifier was reported to diagnose cytomegalovirus status with high specificity and sensitivity in both the original cohort and the validation cohort. The study gave a list of under 200 TCR beta chains associated with cytomegalovirus. A later analysis had no HLA typing for the validation cohort, so co-occurrence there was scored across all 110 or so repertoires. A few of the identified cytomegalovirus-associated TCR beta chains were confirmed in vitro to be specific for cytomegalovirus antigens. Subsequent analysis determined that TCRs grouped into clusters in the first cohort also showed a tendency toward co-occurrence across the 120 validation repertoires, and 94% of cluster scores exceeded 0.

A note on this clone: Its antigen target is currently unknown. Per-nucleotide qualities are absent, and no much larger clonotype sits a single base away.

Libraries were made using the immunoSEQ multiplex PCR assay. The source study handled its data this way. To diagnose cytomegalovirus status from the catalog of TCR beta chain sequences, a statistical classification framework was built. Held by TCRdb, this immuneACCESS table contains in-frame sequences only and omits some clones. Under half of the omission traces to an unresolved V gene where checked; the cause of the rest is unknown. That table is the source of V, J and clone size, and D and trimming were worked out from the DNA. This sample is represented by 200,000 to 300,000 clones; around 87% of them were singletons. Around 1.2% of the sample goes to the ten largest clones. The donors belonged to the validation cohort of approximately 130 subjects, which was separate from the approximately 700-subject first cohort.

This chain is built from TRBV28 and TRBJ1-3, and perhaps TRBD1 as D gene, on 5 matching bases. Input material: PBMCs. The sequence came from a woman in her 30s in good health and CMV-seropositive. This receptor has the CDR3 CASSLGAGYAGNTIYF. The base sequence is TGTGCCAGCAGTTTAGGCGCAGGGTATGCTGGAAACACCATATATTTT.